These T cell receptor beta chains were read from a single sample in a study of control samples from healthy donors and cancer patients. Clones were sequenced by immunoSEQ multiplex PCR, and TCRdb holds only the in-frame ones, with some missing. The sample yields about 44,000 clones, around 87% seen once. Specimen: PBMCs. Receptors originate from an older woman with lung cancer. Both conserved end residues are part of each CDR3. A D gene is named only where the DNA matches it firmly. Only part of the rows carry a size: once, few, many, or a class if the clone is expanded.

DNA: TGCGCCAGCAGGCTGGGACTAGCGGGAGAGGAGTATTTT; CDR3: CASRLGLAGEEYF; size: NA; J: TRBJ2-3; V: TRBV5-1; D: TRBD2
DNA: TGTGCCAAAAGGGTTAAGGGGGCTGGTGAAGCTTTCTTT; CDR3: CAKRVKGAGEAFF; size: NA; J: TRBJ1-1; V: TRBV5-3; D: TRBD1
DNA: TGTGCCAGCAGCCGACGACGGGAGGGCCCGGAGACCGGGGAGCTGTTTTTT; CDR3: CASSRRREGPETGELFF; size: NA; J: TRBJ2-2; V: TRBV4-2; D: TRBD2
DNA: TGTGCCAGCAGTTTAAGACAGGGACTTGTCCATGAGCAGTTCTTC; CDR3: CASSLRQGLVHEQFF; size: NA; J: TRBJ2-1; V: TRBV28; D: NA
DNA: TGTGCCAGCTCACCCCCCGGCAGGAGCTCTGGAAACACCATATATTTT; CDR3: CASSPPGRSSGNTIYF; size: NA; J: TRBJ1-3; V: TRBV18; D: NA
DNA: TGTGCCAGCAGCTTGGAGCCATTTAGCAATCAGCCCCAGCATTTT; CDR3: CASSLEPFSNQPQHF; size: NA; J: TRBJ1-5; V: TRBV5-4; D: NA
DNA: TGTGCCAGCAGCTTAAGCTCCGAGCAGTACTTC; CDR3: CASSLSSEQYF; size: NA; J: TRBJ2-7; V: TRBV5-4; D: NA
DNA: TGTGCCAGCAGCCAAGATACCACAGGGTCCATTCAGTACTTC; CDR3: CASSQDTTGSIQYF; size: NA; J: TRBJ2-4; V: TRBV3-1/TRBV3-2; D: NA
DNA: TGTGCCAGCAGTTGGACAGCCTATAGCAATCAGCCCCAGCATTTT; CDR3: CASSWTAYSNQPQHF; size: once; J: TRBJ1-5; V: TRBV6-2/TRBV6-3; D: NA
DNA: TGCGCCAGCAGCCAAGGCCCTAGCGGGAGTTCCTACGAGCAGTACTTC; CDR3: CASSQGPSGSSYEQYF; size: NA; J: TRBJ2-7; V: TRBV4-3; D: TRBD2
DNA: TGTGCCAGCAGTTTTGGAGCTAGGGGCACTGAAGCTTTCTTT; CDR3: CASSFGARGTEAFF; size: NA; J: TRBJ1-1; V: TRBV27; D: NA
DNA: TGTGCCACCAGCAGAGATATGGCATCTCAGGCCCAGTACTTC; CDR3: CATSRDMASQAQYF; size: few; J: TRBJ2-5; V: TRBV15; D: NA
DNA: TGTGCTAGTGGTTTGGTACTCGGCCGGGAGCTCACCGGGGAGCTGTTTTTT; CDR3: CASGLVLGRELTGELFF; size: NA; J: TRBJ2-2; V: TRBV12-5; D: NA
DNA: TGTGCCAGCAGCTTAGAACTAGCGGGTTTACATGAGCAGTTCTTC; CDR3: CASSLELAGLHEQFF; size: few; J: TRBJ2-1; V: TRBV7-2; D: TRBD2
DNA: TGTGCCAGCAGTTTAGGTGGGTGGGGGGGTCAGCCCCAGCATTTT; CDR3: CASSLGGWGGQPQHF; size: once; J: TRBJ1-5; V: TRBV27; D: NA
DNA: TGCGCCAGCAGCCCAGGACAGGCTGGGGGCTATGGCTACACCTTC; CDR3: CASSPGQAGGYGYTF; size: NA; J: TRBJ1-2; V: TRBV4-1; D: TRBD1
DNA: TGTGCCAGCAGTACTACAGGCGGGGGGTCCTACGAGCAGTACTTC; CDR3: CASSTTGGGSYEQYF; size: NA; J: TRBJ2-7; V: TRBV6-2/TRBV6-3; D: TRBD2
DNA: TGTGCTGCCCGGAGCTCTGGAAACACCATATATTTT; CDR3: CAARSSGNTIYF; size: NA; J: TRBJ1-3; V: TRBV25-1; D: NA
DNA: TGTGCCAGCAGCAAAGACACGAACACTGAAGCTTTCTTT; CDR3: CASSKDTNTEAFF; size: NA; J: TRBJ1-1; V: TRBV7-3; D: NA
DNA: TGTGCCAGCAGCTTAGGTGGCTATCCCTACAATGAGCAGTTCTTC; CDR3: CASSLGGYPYNEQFF; size: NA; J: TRBJ2-1; V: TRBV7-2; D: NA
DNA: TGCGCCAGCAGCTTGGAAACCGGCTCAGATACGCAGTATTTT; CDR3: CASSLETGSDTQYF; size: NA; J: TRBJ2-3; V: TRBV5-1; D: NA
DNA: TGTGCCAGCAGTTACGACGGGAACACTGAAGCTTTCTTT; CDR3: CASSYDGNTEAFF; size: NA; J: TRBJ1-1; V: TRBV6-5; D: NA
DNA: TGTGCCACCAGGGGGACTAGCAGCAATGAGCAGTTCTTC; CDR3: CATRGTSSNEQFF; size: NA; J: TRBJ2-1; V: TRBV24-1; D: TRBD2
DNA: TGTGCCAGCAGTTTCAGGGCTGGAAACACCATATATTTT; CDR3: CASSFRAGNTIYF; size: NA; J: TRBJ1-3; V: TRBV28; D: NA